This entry describes one TCR beta chain. Its antigen is currently unknown. Documented treatment: approximately 11-day PBMC culture with coronavirus spike peptide pools or control peptides (ViraFEST assay). The authors cultured 1.5 million to 2 million PBMCs per well with 9 to 10 IU/ml IL-2 and about 10 ug/ml peptide pools. Upon completion of about 11 days of culture, CD4+ T cells were isolated via negative selection. The ends were cut back, 6 bases at V and 4 bases at J, with 15 bases in the middle. The germline gives CDR1 DFQATT, CDR2 SNEGSKA (reference sequence). This CDR3 spans 13 amino acids. The study sequenced cultured CD4+ T cell DNA using the Oncomine TCR Beta short-read assay. Genomic DNA extraction was carried out from cultured CD4+ T cells. One entry per CDR3 protein, called by TCRdb with MiXCR from the PCR reads. The sample consists of 20,000 to 30,000 distinct CDR3 sequences, under 70% of them appearing once.

The data are from a study of vaccination and CD4 T cells after COVID-19. Looking at the study overall: Overlapping spike peptides of SARS-CoV-2, HCoV-NL63, HCoV-OC43 and HCoV-229E were used, and cells were stimulated with them.

The receptor comes from a human donor who had recovered from COVID-19. The sample taken for sequencing was CD4+ T cells from blood, cultured in vitro. This sequence joins TRBV20-1 and TRBJ1-1, with D perhaps matching TRBD1 (6 bases). The CDR3 protein is CSAESQGFTEAFF. DNA for the CDR3: TGCAGTGCCGAATCTCAGGGGTTCACTGAAGCTTTCTTT.